This note documents a single TCR beta chain sequence. The CDR3 contains 13 residues. Germline lookup yields CDR1 SGHRS and CDR2 YFSETQ. V was trimmed by 1 base and J by 9 bases, leaving 11 bases between them. The data derive from a study of T cell repertoires in cytomegalovirus infection. Study summary: Through public TCR beta signatures, both CMV infection and matching HLA type were indicated.

TCRdb independently ran MiXCR on the reads; one entry per CDR3 protein. The table includes around 440,000 distinct CDR3 sequences, about 11% detected once. The gene calls are TRBV5-1 and TRBJ2-1; D gene ambiguous. This TCR was sampled from a human donor in good health (CMV status not recorded). Some clones in this sample may be carry-over from other donors' samples. Source material: PBMCs. CDR3 in DNA: TGCGCCAGCAGCTTGAGGACCGCCAGTGAGCAGTTCTTC. Protein: CASSLRTASEQFF.